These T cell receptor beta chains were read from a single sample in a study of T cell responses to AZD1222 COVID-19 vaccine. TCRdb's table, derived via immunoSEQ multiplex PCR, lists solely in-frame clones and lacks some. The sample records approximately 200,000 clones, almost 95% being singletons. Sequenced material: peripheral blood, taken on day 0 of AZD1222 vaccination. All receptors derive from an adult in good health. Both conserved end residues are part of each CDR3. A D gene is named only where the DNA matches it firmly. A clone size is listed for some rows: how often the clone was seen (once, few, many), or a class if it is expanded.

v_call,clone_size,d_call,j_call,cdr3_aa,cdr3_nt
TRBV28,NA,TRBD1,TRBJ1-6,CASRPRTGTVSPLHF,TGTGCCAGCAGACCTCGGACAGGGACGGTTTCACCCCTCCACTTT
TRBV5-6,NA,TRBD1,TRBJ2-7,CASSLVGQGNGYEQYF,TGTGCCAGCAGCTTGGTAGGACAGGGGAATGGGTACGAGCAGTACTTC
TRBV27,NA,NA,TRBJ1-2,CASSFIRTATYGYTF,TGTGCCAGCAGCTTTATTAGGACAGCTACCTATGGCTACACCTTC
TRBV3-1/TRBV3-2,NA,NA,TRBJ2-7,CASSQETYEQYF,TGTGCCAGCAGCCAAGAGACGTACGAGCAGTACTTC
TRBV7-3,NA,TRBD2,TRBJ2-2,CASSLGREDGELFF,TGTGCCAGCAGCTTAGGGCGGGAGGACGGGGAGCTGTTTTTT
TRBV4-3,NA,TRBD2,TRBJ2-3,CASSQDSGSASRTSFTDTQYF,TGCGCCAGCAGCCAAGATAGCGGGTCGGCGTCGCGGACTAGCTTCACAGATACGCAGTATTTT
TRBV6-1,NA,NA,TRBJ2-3,CASSEAQVTDTQYF,TGTGCCAGCAGTGAAGCGCAGGTCACAGATACGCAGTATTTT
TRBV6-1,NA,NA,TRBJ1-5,CASSEDLGGFKDWDQPQHF,TGTGCCAGCAGTGAAGATCTGGGGGGCTTTAAGGATTGGGATCAGCCCCAGCATTTT
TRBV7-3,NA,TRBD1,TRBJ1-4,CASSRGQTPTNEKLFF,TGTGCCAGCAGCAGGGGACAGACCCCAACTAATGAAAAACTGTTTTTT
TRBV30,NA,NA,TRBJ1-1,CAWRWGHTEAFF,TGTGCCTGGAGGTGGGGTCACACTGAAGCTTTCTTT
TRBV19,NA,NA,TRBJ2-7,CASSIDRGDYEQYF,TGTGCCAGTAGTATAGACAGGGGGGACTACGAGCAGTACTTC
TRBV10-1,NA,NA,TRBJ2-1,CASSESGPWEQFF,TGCGCCAGCAGTGAGTCGGGACCATGGGAGCAGTTCTTC
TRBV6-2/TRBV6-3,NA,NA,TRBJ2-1,CASSYEGGYNEQFF,TGTGCCAGCAGTTACGAGGGAGGCTACAATGAGCAGTTCTTC
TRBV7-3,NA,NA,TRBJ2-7,CASSLSGTYEQYF,TGTGCCAGCAGCTTAAGCGGGACCTACGAGCAGTACTTC
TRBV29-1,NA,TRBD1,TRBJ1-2,CSVKMGGQGPFSGYTF,TGCAGCGTTAAAATGGGGGGACAGGGCCCGTTTAGCGGCTACACCTTC
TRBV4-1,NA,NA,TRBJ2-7,CASSPRDRRTISYEQYF,TGCGCCAGCAGCCCTAGGGACCGACGAACTATCTCCTACGAGCAGTACTTC
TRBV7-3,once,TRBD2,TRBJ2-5,CASSSSGTSGSIQETQYF,TGTGCCAGCAGCTCCTCAGGGACTAGCGGGAGTATCCAAGAGACCCAGTACTTC
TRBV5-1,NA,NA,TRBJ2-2,CASSFNTGELFF,TGCGCCAGCAGCTTCAACACCGGGGAGCTGTTTTTT